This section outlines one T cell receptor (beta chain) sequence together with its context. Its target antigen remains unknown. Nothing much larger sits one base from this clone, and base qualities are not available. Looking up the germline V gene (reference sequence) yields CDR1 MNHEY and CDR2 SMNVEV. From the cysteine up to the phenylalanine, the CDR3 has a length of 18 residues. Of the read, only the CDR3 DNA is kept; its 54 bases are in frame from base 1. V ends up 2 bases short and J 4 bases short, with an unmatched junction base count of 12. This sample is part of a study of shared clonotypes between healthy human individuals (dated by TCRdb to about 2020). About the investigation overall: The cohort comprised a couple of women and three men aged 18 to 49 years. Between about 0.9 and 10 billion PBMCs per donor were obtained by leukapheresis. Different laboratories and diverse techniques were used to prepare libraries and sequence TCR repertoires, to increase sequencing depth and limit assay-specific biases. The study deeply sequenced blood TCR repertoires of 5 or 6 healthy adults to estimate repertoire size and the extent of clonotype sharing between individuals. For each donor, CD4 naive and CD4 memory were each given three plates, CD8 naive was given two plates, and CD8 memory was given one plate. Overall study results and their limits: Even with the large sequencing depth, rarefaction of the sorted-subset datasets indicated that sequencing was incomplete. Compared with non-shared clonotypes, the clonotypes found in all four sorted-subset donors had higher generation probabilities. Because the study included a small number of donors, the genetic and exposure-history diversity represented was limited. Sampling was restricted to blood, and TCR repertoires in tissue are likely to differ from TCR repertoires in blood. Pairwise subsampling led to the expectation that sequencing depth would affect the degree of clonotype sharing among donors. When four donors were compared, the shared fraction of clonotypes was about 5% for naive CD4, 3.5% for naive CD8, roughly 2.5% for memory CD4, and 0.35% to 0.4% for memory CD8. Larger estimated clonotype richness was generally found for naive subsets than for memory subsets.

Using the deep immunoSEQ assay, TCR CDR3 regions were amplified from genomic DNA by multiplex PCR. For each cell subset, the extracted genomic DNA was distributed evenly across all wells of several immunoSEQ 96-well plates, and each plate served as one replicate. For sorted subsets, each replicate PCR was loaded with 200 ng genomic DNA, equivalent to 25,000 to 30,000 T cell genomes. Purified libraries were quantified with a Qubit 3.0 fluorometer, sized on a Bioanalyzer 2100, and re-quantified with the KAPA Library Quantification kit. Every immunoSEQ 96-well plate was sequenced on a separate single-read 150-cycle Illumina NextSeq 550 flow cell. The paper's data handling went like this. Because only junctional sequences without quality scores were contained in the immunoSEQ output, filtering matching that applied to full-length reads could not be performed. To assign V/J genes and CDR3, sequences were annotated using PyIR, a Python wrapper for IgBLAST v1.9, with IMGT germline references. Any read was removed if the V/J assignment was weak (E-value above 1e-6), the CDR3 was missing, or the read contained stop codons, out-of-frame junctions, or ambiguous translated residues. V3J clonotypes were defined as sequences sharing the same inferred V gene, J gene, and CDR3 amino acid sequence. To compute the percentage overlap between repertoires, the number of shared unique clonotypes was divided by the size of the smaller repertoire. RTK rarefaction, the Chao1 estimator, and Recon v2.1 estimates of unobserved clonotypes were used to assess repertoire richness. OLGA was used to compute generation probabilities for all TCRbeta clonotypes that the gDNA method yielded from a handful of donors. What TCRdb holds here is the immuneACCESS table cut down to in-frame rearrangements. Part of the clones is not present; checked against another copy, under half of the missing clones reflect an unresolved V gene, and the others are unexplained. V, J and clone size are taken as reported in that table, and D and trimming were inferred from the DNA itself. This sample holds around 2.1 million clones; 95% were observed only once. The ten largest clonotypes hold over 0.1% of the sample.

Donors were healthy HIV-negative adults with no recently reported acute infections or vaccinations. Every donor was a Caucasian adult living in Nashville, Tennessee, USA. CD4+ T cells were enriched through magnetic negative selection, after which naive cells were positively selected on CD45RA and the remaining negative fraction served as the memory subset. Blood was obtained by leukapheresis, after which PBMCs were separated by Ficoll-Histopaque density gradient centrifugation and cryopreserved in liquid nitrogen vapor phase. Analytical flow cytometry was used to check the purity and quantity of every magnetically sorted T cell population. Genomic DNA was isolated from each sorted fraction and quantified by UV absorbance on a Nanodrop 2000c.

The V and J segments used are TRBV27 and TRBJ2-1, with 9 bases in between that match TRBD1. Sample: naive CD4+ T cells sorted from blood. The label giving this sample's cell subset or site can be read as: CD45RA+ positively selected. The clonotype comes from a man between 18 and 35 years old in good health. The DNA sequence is TGTGCCAGCAGTTTAACACCCCCCGGGACAGGGATATACAATGAGCAGTTCTTC. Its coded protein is CASSLTPPGTGIYNEQFF.